This passage covers 13 T cell receptor beta chains from one sample sequenced in a study of blood T cell repertoires in COVID-19. The table came from immunoSEQ multiplex PCR; TCRdb's copy has only in-frame clones and leaves some out. The table records roughly 260,000 clones, 88% of them present only once. Sequences were obtained from peripheral blood. Every receptor here comes from a man aged 60 to 75 who had recovered from COVID-19.

The chain couples TRBV13 to TRBJ2-7; TRBD2 might be the D (5 bases). CDR3 length: 13 amino acids. Trimming left V 8 bases short and J 11 bases short, with 22 bases between. The germline V gene has CDR1 PRHDT and CDR2 FYEKMQ (reference sequence). CDR3 nucleotides: TGTGCCAGCGCGGTAAGGCGGGCCCAATGGAAGTACTTC. Its protein product is CASAVRRAQWKYF.

The chain has TRBV5-1 and TRBJ2-1; the match to TRBD2 covers 14 bases. This CDR3 has 14 amino acids. Germline CDR1 is SGHRS and CDR2 is YFSETQ. With V trimmed by 4 bases and J by 10 bases, 4 bases remained unmatched. The CDR3 spells CASSPGLAGAEQFF. The CDR3 region has the DNA TGCGCCAGCAGCCCGGGACTAGCGGGGGCAGAGCAGTTCTTC.

The chain combines TRBV2 with TRBJ1-1, with TRBD1 as a possible D gene (6 bases). This CDR3 region has 15 residues. Germline lookup yields CDR1 SNHLY and CDR2 FYNNEI. V lost 9 bases and J lost 5, with 22 bases in between. The CDR3 loop is CASARPAGALTEAFF. In nucleotides, the CDR3 is TGTGCCAGTGCACGGCCTGCAGGGGCGCTAACTGAAGCTTTCTTT. Supplemented by reference TRBV2 and TRBJ1-1, the full variable domain reads EPEVTQTPSHQVTQMGQEVILRCVPISNHLYFYWYRQILGQKVEFLVSFYNNEISEKSEIFDDQFSVERPDGSNFTLKIRSTKLEDSAMYFCASARPAGALTEAFFGQGTRLTVV.

The rearrangement links TRBV7-3 to TRBJ2-2; 7 bases map to TRBD1. CDR1 and CDR2 from the germline V gene are SGHTA and FQGTGA. The CDR3 has 19 amino acids. The junction had 15 bases not matched to a gene; V was cut back by 5 bases and J by 0 bases. CDR3 loop: CASSPLTGSMFANTGELFF. In DNA, the CDR3 is TGTGCCAGCAGCCCCCTGACAGGGTCTATGTTCGCGAACACCGGGGAGCTGTTTTTT. Full variable domain (remainder filled in from reference TRBV7-3 and TRBJ2-2): GAGVSQTPSNKVTEKGKYVELRCDPISGHTALYWYRQSLGQGPEFLIYFQGTGAADDSGLPNDRFFAVRPEGSVSTLKIQRTERGDSAVYLCASSPLTGSMFANTGELFFGEGSRLTVL.

This clone was recorded once. J is TRBJ2-3 and V is TRBV5-6; 8 nucleotides agree with TRBD1. Germline V gene lookup returns CDR1 SGHDT and CDR2 YYEEEE. This CDR3 region has 14 residues. V was clipped by 4 bases and J by 6 bases; unmatched bases: 7. The CDR3 spells CASSLDRERDTQYF. In nucleotides, the CDR3 is TGTGCCAGCAGCCTGGACAGGGAAAGGGATACGCAGTATTTT.

The rearrangement uses TRBV9 and TRBJ2-7, with 7 bases lining up with TRBD1. From germline, CDR1 is SGDLS and CDR2 YYNGEE. V was clipped by 4 bases and J by 6 bases; unmatched bases: 7. The CDR3 is 13 residues long. The CDR3 region has the DNA TGTGCCAGCAGCAACAGACCAGGGGGCGAGCAGTACTTC. Its protein is CASSNRPGGEQYF. Full variable domain (missing parts from reference TRBV9 and TRBJ2-7): DSGVTQTPKHLITATGQRVTLRCSPRSGDLSVYWYQQSLDQGLQFLIQYYNGEERAKGNILERFSAQQFPDLHSELNLSSLELGDSALYFCASSNRPGGEQYFGPGTRLTVT.

The count of this clone is one. The chain is built from TRBV5-4 and TRBJ2-2; tentatively, D is TRBD1 (6 bases). The CDR3 totals 15 residues. Germline assignment: CDR1 SGHNT and CDR2 YYREEE (reference sequence). The V gene lost 2 bases and the J gene lost 4 bases, with 12 bases spanning the gap. The CDR3 nucleotides are TGTGCCAGCAGCTTTCCGGGACAACCCACCGGGGAGCTGTTTTTT. This gives the protein CASSFPGQPTGELFF.

J is TRBJ2-3 and V is TRBV18, with 8 bases fitting TRBD2. The germline CDR1 and CDR2 sequences are KGHSH and LQKENI. The V segment lost 3 bases and the J segment 6 bases; nucleotides outside the gene matches: 11. The CDR3 is 16 amino acids. The CDR3 nucleotides are TGTGCCAGCTCACCTCGTAGCGGGGCGGGCGTGGATACGCAGTATTTT. Translated, it gives CASSPRSGAGVDTQYF.

The chain links TRBV7-2 to TRBJ1-2; 7 bases map to TRBD1. Germline V CDR1 and CDR2: SGHTA, FQGNSA. V gave up 0 bases and J gave up 4 bases; unmatched junction bases: 8. This CDR3 is 16 amino acids long. CDR3 sequence: CASSLALGGQLYGYTF. CDR3 coding DNA: TGTGCCAGCAGCTTAGCTTTGGGGGGACAGCTCTATGGCTACACCTTC.

J is TRBJ2-3 and V is TRBV7-3, with D possibly matching TRBD2 (7 bases). Trimming took 0 bases from V and 2 from J, leaving 9 bases between them. This CDR3 has 15 residues. The germline CDR1 and CDR2 sequences are SGHTA and FQGTGA. CDR3 region: CASSLTGGHTDTQYF. The DNA for the CDR3 is TGTGCCAGCAGCTTAACGGGGGGGCACACAGATACGCAGTATTTT.

This clone was counted a few times. The chain links TRBV5-1 to TRBJ2-4; 9 positions match TRBD1. Trimming took 2 bases from V and 4 from J; bases not matched to a gene: 10. This CDR3 is 17 amino acids long. Germline V gene data show CDR1 as SGHRS and CDR2 as YFSETQ. The CDR3 nucleotides read TGCGCCAGCAGCTTCGAACCCCCGGGACAGGGAAAAAACATTCAGTACTTC. Protein product: CASSFEPPGQGKNIQYF. The entire variable domain, with the rest obtained from reference TRBV5-1 and TRBJ2-4, is as follows: KAGVTQTPRYLIKTRGQQVTLSCSPISGHRSVSWYQQTPGQGLQFLFEYFSETQRNKGNFPGRFSGRQFSNSRSEMNVSTLELGDSALYLCASSFEPPGQGKNIQYFGAGTRLSVL.

The J gene is TRBJ2-7, the V gene TRBV6-2 or TRBV6-3; D is possibly TRBD2 (6 bases). CDR1 MNHEY and CDR2 SVGEGT come from the germline V gene. The V end lost 2 bases, the J end lost 1 base, and 12 bases lay between the germline ends. The CDR3 totals 15 residues. The CDR3 reads CASSYLPSESYEQYF. Written as DNA, the CDR3 is TGTGCCAGCAGTTACCTCCCTAGCGAGTCCTACGAGCAGTACTTC.

The chain has TRBV14 and TRBJ2-1, with TRBD2 matching 11 bases. The CDR3 spans 14 residues. The V segment lost 4 bases and the J segment 9 bases; nucleotides outside the gene matches: 5. Germline CDR1 is SGHDN and CDR2 is FVKESK. DNA of the CDR3: TGTGCCAGCAGCCCACGACTAGCGGGGATTGAGCAGTTCTTC. Amino acids: CASSPRLAGIEQFF.